This paragraph reports one T cell receptor beta chain. Its antigen is unknown. Other DNA variants within this sample encode the same CDR3. CDR1 is MGHRA and CDR2 is YSYEKL in the germline V gene. With 1 base clipped from V and 3 bases from J, the junction kept 3 bases outside the gene matches. There are 15 residues in the CDR3. This specimen belongs to a study of PD-1 blockade in classical Hodgkin lymphoma. Looking at the study overall: Patients had nivolumab dosed at 3 mg/kg, delivered intravenously every 2 weeks. Notes on the study in general: Patients were excluded if nivolumab began under 1 year after ASCT (the autologous transplant).

Using immunoSEQ multiplex PCR, the repertoire was profiled, and TCRdb retains in-frame clones only, with some absent. This table holds approximately 65,000 clones, approximately 94% found once. As to time point: cycle 4 day 1 (C4D1), after five to seven weeks of nivolumab. Every patient experienced relapse after autologous stem cell transplantation, and brentuximab vedotin exposure varied. This sequence joins TRBV4-1 and TRBJ2-7, with 10 positions matching TRBD2. Specimen: peripheral blood mononuclear cells (PBMCs), collected before the fourth cycle of nivolumab. The sequence was collected from a human donor with classical Hodgkin lymphoma. In DNA form, the CDR3 reads TGCGCCAGCAGCCAAGGGACTAGCGGAGACTACGAGCAGTACTTC. Its translation: CASSQGTSGDYEQYF.